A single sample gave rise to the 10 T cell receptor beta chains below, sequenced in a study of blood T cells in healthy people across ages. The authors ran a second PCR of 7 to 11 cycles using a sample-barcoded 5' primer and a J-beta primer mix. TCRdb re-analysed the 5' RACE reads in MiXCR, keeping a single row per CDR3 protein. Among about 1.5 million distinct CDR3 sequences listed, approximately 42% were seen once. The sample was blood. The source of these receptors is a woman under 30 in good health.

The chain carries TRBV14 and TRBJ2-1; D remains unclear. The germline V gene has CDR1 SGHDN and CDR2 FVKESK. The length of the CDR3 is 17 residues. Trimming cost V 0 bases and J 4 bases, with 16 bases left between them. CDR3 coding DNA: TGTGCCAGCAGCCAAGATCGAGGAGCATACTCGTACAATGAGCAGTTCTTC. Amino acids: CASSQDRGAYSYNEQFF.

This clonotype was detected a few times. CDR3 coding DNA: TGCAGTGCAGCGCCGGGACCCCTCTCCTACAATGAGCAGTTCTTC. Its translation is CSAAPGPLSYNEQFF. The chain recombines TRBV20-1 with TRBJ2-1; perhaps D is TRBD1 or TRBD2 (5 bases each). The CDR3 has 15 residues. V was pared by 6 bases and J by 0 bases, with 15 bases between. Germline CDR1 DFQATT, CDR2 SNEGSKA (reference sequence).

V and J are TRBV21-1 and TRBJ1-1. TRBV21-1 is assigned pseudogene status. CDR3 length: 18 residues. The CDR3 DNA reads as TGTGCCAGCAAGCCACAGGGAGGGGGGTTAACTACGAACACTGAAGCTTTCTTT. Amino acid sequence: CASKPQGGGLTTNTEAFF.

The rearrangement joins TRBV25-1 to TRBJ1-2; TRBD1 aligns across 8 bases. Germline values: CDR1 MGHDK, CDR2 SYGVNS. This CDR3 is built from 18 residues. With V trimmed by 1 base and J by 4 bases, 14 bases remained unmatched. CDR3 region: CASSELGTGAFAGYGYTF. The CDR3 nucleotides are TGTGCCAGCAGTGAATTAGGGACAGGAGCATTCGCGGGCTATGGCTACACCTTC.

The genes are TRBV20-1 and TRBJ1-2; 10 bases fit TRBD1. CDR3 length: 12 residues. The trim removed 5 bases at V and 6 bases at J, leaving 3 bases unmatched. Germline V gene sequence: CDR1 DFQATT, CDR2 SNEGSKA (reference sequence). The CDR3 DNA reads TGCAGTGCTCCTGGGACAGGGGATGGCTACACCTTC. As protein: CSAPGTGDGYTF.

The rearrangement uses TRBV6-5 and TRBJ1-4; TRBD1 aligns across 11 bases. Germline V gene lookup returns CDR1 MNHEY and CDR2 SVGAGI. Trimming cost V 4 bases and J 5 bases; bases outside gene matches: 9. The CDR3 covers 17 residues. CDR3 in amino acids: CASSSRTGGLRNEKLFF. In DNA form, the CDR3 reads TGTGCCAGCAGTTCCCGGACAGGGGGCTTGAGGAATGAAAAACTGTTTTTT.

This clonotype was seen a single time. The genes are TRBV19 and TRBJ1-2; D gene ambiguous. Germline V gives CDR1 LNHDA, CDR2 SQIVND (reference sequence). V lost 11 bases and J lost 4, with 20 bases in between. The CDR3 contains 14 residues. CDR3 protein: CAGKTPGKGYGYTF. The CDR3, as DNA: TGTGCCGGAAAAACACCGGGGAAAGGCTATGGCTACACCTTC.

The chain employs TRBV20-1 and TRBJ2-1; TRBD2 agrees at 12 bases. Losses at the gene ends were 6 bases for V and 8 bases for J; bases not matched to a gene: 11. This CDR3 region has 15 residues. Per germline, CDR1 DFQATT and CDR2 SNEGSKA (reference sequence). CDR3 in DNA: TGCAGTGCCTCGTTGCGGACTAGCGGGATCTATGAGCAGTTCTTC. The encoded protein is CSASLRTSGIYEQFF.

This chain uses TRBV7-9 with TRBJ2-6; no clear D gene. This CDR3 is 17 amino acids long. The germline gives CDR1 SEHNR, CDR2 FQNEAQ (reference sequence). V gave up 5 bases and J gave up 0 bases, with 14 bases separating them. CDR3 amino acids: CASSGVRADSGANVLTF. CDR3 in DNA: TGTGCCAGCAGCGGGGTCCGGGCGGACTCTGGGGCCAACGTCCTGACTTTC. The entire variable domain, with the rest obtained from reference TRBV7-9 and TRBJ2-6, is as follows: DTGVSQNPRHKITKRGQNVTFRCDPISEHNRLYWYRQTLGQGPEFLTYFQNEAQLEKSRLLSDRFSAERPKGSFSTLEIQRTEQGDSAMYLCASSGVRADSGANVLTFGAGSRLTVL.

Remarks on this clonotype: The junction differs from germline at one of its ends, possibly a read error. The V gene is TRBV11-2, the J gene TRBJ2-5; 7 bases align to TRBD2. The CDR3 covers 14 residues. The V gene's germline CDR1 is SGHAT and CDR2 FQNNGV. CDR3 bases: TGTGCCAGCAGCGCGGGACTACTTGGAGAGGCCCAGTACTTC. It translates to CASSAGLLGEAQYF.